This TCR beta chain was identified in a study of early T cells in non-severe SARS-CoV-2 infection (dated by TCRdb to the early 2020s). The study in broad terms: Because TCR sequencing was done on bulk RNA from unsorted whole blood, the alpha and beta chains could not be paired.

The study at large found these results: VDJdb matching was skewed toward anti-spike CD8 responses, so virus-specific expansions were likely underestimated and private and CD4 specificities were missed.

A case-control design nested within a healthcare worker cohort in London, UK, was used, with weekly nasopharyngeal swab PCR tests and blood sampling performed. Healthcare workers were recruited between 23 and 31 March 2020, during the week of the UK lockdown, and were followed weekly for up to 16 weeks. This clonotype was counted a single time. This clone's antigen is unknown. A read error is possible here, since a much larger clone lies one base away. The CDR3 goes from the cysteine to the phenylalanine over 17 residues. The retained sequence is limited to the CDR3, 51 bases, with the frame set at the first base. V lost 6 bases and J lost 10 bases, and the count of bases not matched to a germline gene is 19. The library came from 5' RACE. The instrument given in TCRdb is NextSeq 500. Unique molecular identifiers were attached to individual cDNA molecules in the TCR library protocol so that sequencing error and PCR bias could be corrected. Both TCR alpha and beta chains were sequenced, and tight co-correlation was observed between alpha and beta sequence abundances in each sample. In the authors' own workflow: Decombinator V4 was used to annotate the V gene, J gene and CDR3 of the TCR sequences. TCRs were defined as expanded if a significant change between any two time points was detected under a Poisson model with p below 0.0001. TCR abundances were normalised to the total number of TCRs sequenced in each sample and reported as counts per million. MAIT TCRs were defined by TRAV1-2 paired with TRAJ12, TRAJ20 or TRAJ33, and iNKT TCRs by TRAV10 paired with TRAJ18. VDJdb, accessed on 1 November 2021, was searched for TCRs annotated for CMV, EBV and SARS-CoV-2, and TCRs annotated for more than one antigen were excluded. TCRdb applied fastp at Q25 and MiXCR to the public reads, then kept only in-frame beta chains. Identical CDR3 proteins give one entry, which carries the most common genes and DNA. These V and J calls rely on TCRdb rather than the paper's analysis. The sample yields roughly 80,000 distinct CDR3 sequences; roughly an eighth were counted once. The top ten hold under 4% of the sample.

Sequencing input: whole blood. This receptor was obtained from an adult who was a healthcare worker with PCR-confirmed SARS-CoV-2 infection or an uninfected control (not recorded which). The chain employs TRBV12-3 or TRBV12-4 and TRBJ2-2; TRBD2 matches 8 bases in the middle. The encoded CDR3 is CASRPPPSREGLVELFF. The nucleotide sequence reads as follows: TGTGCCAGCAGGCCGCCCCCTTCCCGGGAGGGCCTCGTGGAGCTGTTTTTT.